This T cell receptor (beta chain) appears in the sequencing data of a study of cytotoxic CD8 clonotypes in ibrutinib-treated CLL. Note on this clone: This sample also contains other DNA sequences that code for the same CDR3.

With sequencing, the targeted depth ranged from 1 in 200,000 to 1 in 1 million T cells. Produced via immunoSEQ multiplex PCR; TCRdb's table is partial and in-frame only. The sample lists approximately 200,000 clones; over 60% were seen once. This CDR3 contains 13 residues. V was shortened by 0 bases and J by 3 bases, with 6 bases between the two germline ends. Germline CDR1 and CDR2: LNHNV and YYDKDF (reference sequence). This material consisted of PBMCs, taken after 24 months of ibrutinib treatment. This TCR was sampled from a human donor with chronic lymphocytic leukemia. This chain joins TRBV15 and TRBJ2-7, with D possibly matching TRBD1 (6 bases). In nucleotides, the CDR3 is TGTGCCACCAGCAGAGACAGGGGCTACGAGCAGTACTTC. This translates into CATSRDRGYEQYF.